One TCR beta chain is described in this entry. The V gene end was trimmed by 5 bases and the J gene end by 5 bases; junction bases not matched to a gene: 12. CDR3 length equals 15 residues. In germline, CDR1 is MDHEN, CDR2 SYDVKM. The data derive from a study of blood T cell repertoires in COVID-19. Using immunoSEQ multiplex PCR, the repertoire was profiled, and TCRdb retains in-frame clones only, with some absent. The sample yields about 310,000 clones, 80% to 90% seen once. The clonotype comes from a man in his fifties with active or convalescent COVID-19. Material for sequencing was peripheral blood. This chain joins TRBV28 and TRBJ2-7; 7 nucleotides agree with TRBD1. CDR3 in amino acids: CASSTSRQGRNEQYF. Here the CDR3 DNA reads TGTGCCAGCAGTACCTCCCGACAGGGTCGGAACGAGCAGTACTTC.